Listed below are T cell receptor beta chains from one sample, sequenced in a study of blood T cells in healthy people across ages. TCRdb re-called the 5' RACE reads with MiXCR, one entry per CDR3 protein. The repertoire has 600,000 to 800,000 distinct CDR3 sequences, around a fifth of them found once; the top ten carry roughly 3.6%. Sequencing used blood. These receptors were collected from a man between 65 and 80 years old in good health. Both conserved end residues are part of each CDR3. Each record gives: V gene, D gene, J gene, clone size, CDR3 DNA, CDR3 protein. The D gene is left open where the match is weak. Clone size appears in some rows only: once, few, many, or a class for an expanded clone.

TRBV28	-	TRBJ2-7	-	TGTGCCAGCTGGGAAAACTGGGAGGAGCAGTACTTC	CASWENWEEQYF
TRBV4-2	-	TRBJ1-5	few	TGTGCCAGCAGCCCGGGACATGGTAATCAGCCCCAGCATTTT	CASSPGHGNQPQHF
TRBV9	-	TRBJ2-3	many	TGTGCCAGCAGCGTAAGGAGTGATACGCAGTATTTT	CASSVRSDTQYF
TRBV12-3/TRBV12-4	-	TRBJ2-5	-	TGTGCCAGCAGTCAAAGATACAGAGACCAACAAGAGGCCCAGTACTTC	CASSQRYRDQQEAQYF
TRBV9	TRBD2	TRBJ2-7	few	TGTGCCAGCAGCGTAGAGGACGGGAGGACCCTTCACGCGCAGTACTTC	CASSVEDGRTLHAQYF
TRBV20-1	TRBD1	TRBJ1-2	-	TGCAGTGCTACGACAGGGTCTGGCTACACCTTC	CSATTGSGYTF
TRBV3-1	-	TRBJ2-1	few	TGTGCCAGCAGCCAAGTGCGAGGGGGGGCTGAGCAGTTCTTC	CASSQVRGGAEQFF
TRBV7-8	TRBD2	TRBJ2-1	-	TGTGCCAGCAGCTCAAATCACATAACTAGCGGGAGGGGGTCCTACAATGAGCAGTTCTTC	CASSSNHITSGRGSYNEQFF
TRBV7-9	-	TRBJ1-2	few	TGTGCCAGCAGCTTAGTCCAGGGCAGGGATGGCTACACCTTC	CASSLVQGRDGYTF
TRBV4-3	-	TRBJ2-7	-	TGCGCCAGCAGCCAAGGCTCGGGGGCGCACGGCGAGCAGTACTTC	CASSQGSGAHGEQYF
TRBV20-1	-	TRBJ1-4	-	TGCAGTGCCCGGCTCCGGGGCCAAACTAATGAAAAACTGTTTTTT	CSARLRGQTNEKLFF
TRBV6-1	TRBD1	TRBJ1-5	-	TGTGCCAGCAGTCCTACCCGCGGACAGGTAGTAAATCAGCCCCAGCATTTT	CASSPTRGQVVNQPQHF
TRBV19	TRBD2	TRBJ2-1	few	TGTGCCAGTAGTATTTCTAGCGGGAGACTCACCTACAATGAGCAGTTCTTC	CASSISSGRLTYNEQFF
TRBV25-1	TRBD2	TRBJ2-1	-	TGTGCCAGCAGTGAGACTAGCGGGAGGGCCTCCAATGAGCAGTTCTTC	CASSETSGRASNEQFF
TRBV7-9	TRBD2	TRBJ2-1	many	TGTGCCAGTCCTATGGGACTAGCGGGAGTCGAGCAGTTCTTC	CASPMGLAGVEQFF
TRBV2	TRBD2	TRBJ2-3	-	TGTGCCAGCAGGAGACTAGCGGGACGCAGCACAGATACGCAGTATTTT	CASRRLAGRSTDTQYF
TRBV3-1	-	TRBJ2-5	-	TGTGCCAGCAGCCACCCCTCGGCGCGGGAAATGGAGACCCAGTACTTC	CASSHPSAREMETQYF
TRBV6-6	-	TRBJ2-5	many	TGTGCCAGCAGTTACACGGGATCCCAAGAGACCCAGTACTTC	CASSYTGSQETQYF
TRBV27	-	TRBJ1-4	few	TGTGCCAGCAGTCCGCTCGGGCAGACGGCTAATGAAAAACTGTTTTTT	CASSPLGQTANEKLFF
TRBV6-6	-	TRBJ1-5	few	TGTGCCAGCACCGGGGCTAGCAATCAGCCCCAGCATTTT	CASTGASNQPQHF